This section outlines one T cell receptor (beta chain) sequence together with its context. Its antigen remains unidentified. The sample holds no much larger clone one base away, and base qualities are not on file. The data were taken from a study of shared clonotypes between healthy human individuals (dated by TCRdb to between 2020 and 2021). In the study overall: A couple of women and three men aged 18 to 49 years were included in the cohort. Per donor, three plates each were used for CD4 naive and CD4 memory, two for CD8 naive, and one for CD8 memory. To estimate repertoire size and how much clonotype sharing occurs between individuals, the study deeply sequenced the blood TCR repertoires of 5 or 6 healthy adults. Different laboratories and diverse techniques were used to prepare libraries and sequence TCR repertoires, to increase sequencing depth and limit assay-specific biases. Each donor's leukapheresis produced roughly between about 0.85 and 10 billion PBMCs.

Trimming removed 0 bases from V and 8 bases from J, leaving 16 bases between the germline ends. The CDR3 measures 16 amino acids from cysteine to phenylalanine. Only the CDR3 DNA stays, 48 bases, in frame from base 1. The germline V gene gives CDR1 as MGHRA and CDR2 as YSYEKL. Results the study describes overall, beyond this receptor: Clonotypes shared by all four sorted-subset donors showed higher generation probabilities than non-shared clonotypes. The small number of donors limited the genetic and exposure-history diversity represented. Naive subsets generally had larger estimated clonotype richness than memory subsets did. Sampling was limited to blood, and TCR repertoires in tissue likely differ from TCR repertoires in blood. Pairwise subsampling led to the expectation that sequencing depth would affect the degree of clonotype sharing among donors. Sharing across a handful of donors was observed for 4.5% to 6.5% of naive CD4, over 3% of naive CD8, 2% to 2.5% of memory CD4, and roughly 0.4% of memory CD8 clonotypes. Incomplete sequencing was indicated by rarefaction of sorted-subset datasets, despite the large sequencing depth.

Using the deep immunoSEQ assay, multiplex PCR amplified TCR CDR3 regions from genomic DNA. Extracted genomic DNA from each cell subset was spread evenly across all wells of several immunoSEQ 96-well plates, with each plate serving as a replicate. For sorted subsets, each replicate PCR was loaded with 200 to 250 ng genomic DNA, equivalent to some 27,000 T cell genomes. Purified libraries were quantified with a Qubit 3.0 fluorometer, sized on a Bioanalyzer 2100, and re-quantified with the KAPA Library Quantification kit. Each immunoSEQ 96-well plate was sequenced on its own single-read 150-cycle Illumina NextSeq 550 flow cell. On the study's bioinformatics: Because the immunoSEQ output held only junctional sequences and lacked quality scores, the filtering could not match the filtering applied to full-length reads. Sequences were annotated with PyIR, a Python wrapper for IgBLAST v1.9, and V/J genes and CDR3 were assigned using IMGT germline references. Any read was removed if the V/J assignment was weak (E-value above 1e-6), the CDR3 was missing, or the read contained stop codons, out-of-frame junctions, or ambiguous translated residues. A V3J clonotype was defined by an identical inferred V gene, J gene, and CDR3 amino acid sequence. To compute the percentage overlap between repertoires, the number of shared unique clonotypes was divided by the size of the smaller repertoire. RTK rarefaction, the Chao1 estimator, and Recon v2.1 estimates of unobserved clonotypes were used to assess repertoire richness. OLGA was used to compute generation probabilities for all TCRbeta clonotypes that the gDNA method yielded from four donors. The clones in this table, taken by TCRdb from immuneACCESS, are in-frame only. Not every clone is retained; where verified, under half of the shortfall comes from an unresolved V gene, and the cause of the rest is unknown. The V and J calls and clone size come from that table; D and trimming were worked out from the DNA. This sample gives around 980,000 clones in total; 70% to 80% of them show up just once. Around 0.6% of the sample comes from the top ten.

The donors were healthy, HIV-negative adults who had no recently reported acute infections or vaccinations. Every donor was a Caucasian adult residing in Nashville, Tennessee, USA. Magnetic negative selection was used to enrich CD4+ T cells, after which naive cells were positively selected on CD45RA and the negative fraction became the memory subset. Blood was collected by leukapheresis, and PBMCs were isolated by Ficoll-Histopaque density gradient centrifugation and then cryopreserved in liquid nitrogen vapor phase. Purity and quantity of every magnetically sorted T cell population were checked by analytical flow cytometry. Genomic DNA was isolated from each sorted fraction and quantified by UV absorbance on a Nanodrop 2000c.

What was sequenced was memory CD4+ T cells from PBMCs. This specimen's cell subset or site label, interpreted: CD45RA-negative fraction. The rearrangement joined TRBV4-1 to TRBJ2-2, with TRBD2 tentatively as D gene (6 bases match). This clonotype was obtained from a man between 18 and 29 years old in good health. Some clones in this sample may be carry-over from other donors' samples. The nucleotide sequence is given as TGCGCCAGCAGCCAAGACGGCGGGAACAGCGGAGGGGAGCTGTTTTTT. The resulting protein is CASSQDGGNSGGELFF.